The source of this TCR beta chain is a study of early T cells in non-severe SARS-CoV-2 infection. Study background: Unsorted whole blood bulk RNA was sequenced, with unpaired chains.

Study results and limitations: Private and CD4 specificities were missed by VDJdb matching, which favored anti-spike CD8 responses.

Ten or more counts support this clonotype. The antigen is undetermined. This CDR3 spans 14 amino acids. Looked up from germline, CDR1 is SGHNT and CDR2 is YENEEA. The germline V and J ends were trimmed by 0 bases and 0 bases, with 3 bases remaining between them. Molecules of cDNA were individually given unique molecular identifiers that were attached to them. TCRdb fed the 5' RACE reads into MiXCR, producing one record per CDR3 protein. The sample yields 20,000 to 25,000 distinct CDR3 sequences, about 5% seen once. The sequence came from an adult who was a healthcare worker with PCR-confirmed SARS-CoV-2 infection or an uninfected control (not recorded which). This chain uses TRBV11-3 with TRBJ2-1; no definite D call. Sample: whole blood. CDR3 sequence reads: CASSLDSSYNEQFF. CDR3 nucleotides: TGTGCCAGCAGCTTAGATAGCTCCTACAATGAGCAGTTCTTC.